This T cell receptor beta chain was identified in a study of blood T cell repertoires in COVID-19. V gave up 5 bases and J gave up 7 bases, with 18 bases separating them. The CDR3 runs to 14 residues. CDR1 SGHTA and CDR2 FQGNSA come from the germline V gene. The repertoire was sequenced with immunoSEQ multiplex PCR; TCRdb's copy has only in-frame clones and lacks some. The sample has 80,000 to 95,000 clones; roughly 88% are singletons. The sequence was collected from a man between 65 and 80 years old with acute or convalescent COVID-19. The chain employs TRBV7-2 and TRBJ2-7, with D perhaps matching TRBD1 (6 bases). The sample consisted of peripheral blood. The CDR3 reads CASSPWTAKWEQYF. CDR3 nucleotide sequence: TGTGCCAGCAGCCCATGGACAGCCAAGTGGGAGCAGTACTTC.